These 27 T cell receptor beta chains were all obtained from the same sample, sequenced in a study of cytomegalovirus exposure and HLA in healthy donors (dated by TCRdb to the late 2010s). Receptors were amplified or captured by the immunoSEQ multiplex PCR assay. For the multiplex PCR, a mixture combining 60 forward primers for TCR Vbeta segments and 13 reverse primers for TCR Jbeta segments was used. The source is immuneACCESS, and TCRdb retained only in-frame sequences with V and J called. Part of the clones is not carried over; for the studies checked, unresolved V genes explain less than half of this, and the remainder is unexplained. For this sample there are 150,000 to 200,000 clones; 80% appear just once. Jointly, the top ten make up around 14% of the sample. The sample consisted of PBMCs. The receptors come from a woman aged 40 to 50 in good health and CMV-seronegative.

This clone occurred a few times. This chain joins TRBV4-3 and TRBJ1-1; D not resolved. The germline gives CDR1 LGHNA, CDR2 YSLEER. Trimming left V 4 bases short and J 11 bases short, with 20 bases between. The CDR3 is 14 residues long. The CDR3 DNA reads TGCGCCAGCAGCCCCGCGGTTCATGAGTATGGGGCTTTCTTT. It translates to CASSPAVHEYGAFF.

This clone came up a few times. The rearrangement links TRBV6-6 to TRBJ1-5; D is undetermined. CDR3 length: 13 amino acids. CDR1 is MNHNY, CDR2 SVGAGI, per germline (reference sequence). V was shortened by 10 bases and J by 1 base, with 11 bases between the two germline ends. The DNA of the CDR3 is TGTGCCACCCTATCCTGGAGCAATCAGCCCCAGCATTTT. Translating it yields CATLSWSNQPQHF.

V and J are TRBV21-1 and TRBJ2-7; TRBD1, as called in the table, went unchecked against the DNA. TRBV21-1 is tagged as a pseudogene. The CDR3 has 16 amino acids. CDR3 coding DNA: TGTGCCAGCAGCAAAGAAGTAAAGAGGACAGCCTACGAGCAGTACTTC. This sequence encodes CASSKEVKRTAYEQYF.

The chain employs TRBV9 and TRBJ1-1; tentatively, D is TRBD1 (5 bases). Germline-derived CDR1 and CDR2 are SGDLS and YYNGEE. This CDR3 is 14 amino acids long. The V end was cut by 4 bases, the J end by 5 bases, with 15 bases between. This CDR3 reads CASSPYGGGTEAFF. Written as DNA, the CDR3 is TGTGCCAGCAGCCCATATGGGGGAGGGACTGAAGCTTTCTTT. Filled out from reference TRBV9 and TRBJ1-1, the complete variable domain reads DSGVTQTPKHLITATGQRVTLRCSPRSGDLSVYWYQQSLDQGLQFLIQYYNGEERAKGNILERFSAQQFPDLHSELNLSSLELGDSALYFCASSPYGGGTEAFFGQGTRLTVV.

The chain has TRBV9 and TRBJ2-1; possibly TRBD1 for D (5 bases). Germline V gives CDR1 SGDLS, CDR2 YYNGEE. The CDR3 covers 13 residues. V dropped 0 bases and J dropped 9 bases, with 10 bases sitting between them. CDR3 residues: CASSVAIRGEQFF. The CDR3 nucleotides read TGTGCCAGCAGCGTAGCTATAAGGGGTGAGCAGTTCTTC.

This clone has a handful of counts. The J gene is TRBJ2-7, the V gene TRBV7-8; D remains unclear. CDR3 size: 16 residues. Deletions cut 1 base from V and 0 bases from J, with 13 bases between. Germline V lookup: CDR1 SGHVS, CDR2 FQNEAQ. The CDR3 nucleotides read TGTGCCAGCAGCTTAGTTGCGGTGCAAACCTCCTACGAGCAGTACTTC. Translating it yields CASSLVAVQTSYEQYF.

This rearrangement joins TRBV18 to TRBJ1-2; 8 positions agree with TRBD1. This CDR3 comprises 14 residues. J gave up 7 bases and V 2 bases, and 6 bases lay outside the gene matches. Germline CDR1 and CDR2: KGHSH and LQKENI. The CDR3 DNA is TGTGCCAGCTCACCAGGGACAGGACTCTTTGGCTACACCTTC. The encoded protein is CASSPGTGLFGYTF.

The chain uses TRBV27 and TRBJ1-5; maybe TRBD1 (5 bases). Germline-derived CDR1 and CDR2 are MNHEY and SMNVEV (reference sequence). CDR3 length: 14 amino acids. V was clipped by 3 bases and J by 4 bases, with 10 bases between them. The CDR3 DNA is TGTGCCAGCAGTTTTTCAGGGTCAAATCAGCCCCAGCATTTT. It specifies CASSFSGSNQPQHF.

The chain combines TRBV5-1 with TRBJ2-1; possible D gene TRBD2, 6 bases. Looked up from germline, CDR1 is SGHRS and CDR2 is YFSETQ. V dropped 4 bases and J dropped 3 bases, with 23 bases sitting between them. The CDR3 covers 18 residues. The CDR3 is CASSIGSNWREDYNEQFF. In DNA, the CDR3 is TGCGCCAGCAGCATAGGCTCAAACTGGAGGGAAGACTACAATGAGCAGTTCTTC.

This clone was seen a handful of times. The rearrangement joins TRBV5-5 to TRBJ1-5; 8 bases line up with TRBD1. CDR3 length: 15 residues. The V and J ends lost 0 bases and 5 bases, in that order; junction bases with no gene match: 4. Germline loops: CDR1 SGHKS, CDR2 YYEKEE (reference sequence). CDR3 sequence: CASSLGGQGYQPQHF. The CDR3 nucleotides read TGTGCCAGCAGCTTGGGAGGACAGGGATATCAGCCCCAGCATTTT.

V usage is TRBV7-8 and J usage is TRBJ1-1; 7 bases are shared with TRBD1. This CDR3 has 15 amino acids. J gave up 0 bases and V 5 bases, and 6 bases lay outside the gene matches. Germline CDR1 and CDR2: SGHVS and FQNEAQ. CDR3 in DNA: TGTGCCAGCAGCACAAACAGGGGCATGAACACTGAAGCTTTCTTT. Amino acids: CASSTNRGMNTEAFF.

The chain employs TRBV28 and TRBJ2-5; D may be TRBD2 (6 bases). This CDR3 comprises 13 residues. Germline V CDR1 and CDR2: MDHEN, SYDVKM. V was trimmed by 3 bases and J by 3 bases, leaving 8 bases between them. The CDR3 sequence: CASSFRGEETQYF. As DNA, the CDR3 is TGTGCCAGCAGTTTCCGCGGGGAAGAGACCCAGTACTTC. The variable domain in full, completed from reference TRBV28 and TRBJ2-5, reads DVKVTQSSRYLVKRTGEKVFLECVQDMDHENMFWYRQDPGLGLRLIYFSYDVKMKEKGDIPEGYSVSREKKERFSLILESASTNQTSMYLCASSFRGEETQYFGPGTRLLVL.

The chain has TRBV5-6 and TRBJ2-7, with a tentative D call TRBD2 (6 bases). CDR1 SGHDT and CDR2 YYEEEE come from the germline V gene. Trimming took off 5 bases at V and 2 bases at J, with 23 bases between the two ends. This CDR3 is 17 amino acids long. The CDR3 loop is CASSGGTSLAVPYEQYF. The CDR3 region has the DNA TGTGCCAGCAGTGGAGGGACTTCGCTGGCGGTGCCCTACGAGCAGTACTTC.

This chain links TRBV18 with TRBJ2-1, with D possibly matching TRBD2 (7 bases). The CDR3 length is 14 residues. The germline V gene has CDR1 KGHSH and CDR2 LQKENI. Between the trimmed V and J ends, which lost 2 bases and 8 bases, there was a span of 13 bases. The CDR3 nucleotides read TGTGCCAGCTCACCAAATCTAGGGGGGGATGAGCAGTTCTTC. It specifies CASSPNLGGDEQFF.

The rearrangement uses TRBV30 and TRBJ2-7; D not resolved. The CDR3 extends over 13 amino acids. V shed 4 bases and J shed 3 bases, with 13 bases lying between them. Germline CDR1 reads GTSNPN; CDR2 reads SVGIG (reference sequence). The chain's CDR3 is CAWMAGPYYEQYF. The CDR3 DNA reads TGTGCCTGGATGGCAGGTCCTTACTACGAGCAGTACTTC.

The chain has TRBV9 and TRBJ2-3; 8 bases align to TRBD2. The CDR3 is 17 residues long. V lost 3 bases and J lost 1; bases outside the gene matches: 10. Germline CDR1 reads SGDLS; CDR2 reads YYNGEE. The CDR3 DNA is TGTGCCAGCAGCGCTAACAGACTAGCGAAAGGCACAGATACGCAGTATTTT. Protein product: CASSANRLAKGTDTQYF. Full variable domain (remainder filled in from reference TRBV9 and TRBJ2-3): DSGVTQTPKHLITATGQRVTLRCSPRSGDLSVYWYQQSLDQGLQFLIQYYNGEERAKGNILERFSAQQFPDLHSELNLSSLELGDSALYFCASSANRLAKGTDTQYFGPGTRLTVL.

A single count supports this clone. The chain joins TRBV7-9 to TRBJ2-7; TRBD2 is a possible D gene (5 bases). Between the trimmed V and J ends, which lost 4 bases and 6 bases, there was a span of 13 bases. CDR3 length: 13 residues. Germline V gene data show CDR1 as SEHNR and CDR2 as FQNEAQ (reference sequence). This CDR3 reads CASSWVGVREQYF. The CDR3 nucleotides read TGTGCCAGCAGCTGGGTCGGGGTACGCGAGCAGTACTTC.

The CDR3 here is CASSLGTLREQYF. For the CDR3, the DNA is TGTGCCAGCAGCCTGGGAACCCTGCGGGAGCAGTACTTC. V gene TRBV27 combines with J gene TRBJ2-5, with TRBD2 identical over 7 bases. CDR1 is MNHEY, CDR2 SMNVEV, per germline (reference sequence). V shed 6 bases, J shed 11 bases, and the junction held 12 bases outside the gene matches. The CDR3 is 13 residues long.

The chain employs TRBV4-1 and TRBJ2-5; 11 bases match TRBD2. The germline gives CDR1 MGHRA, CDR2 YSYEKL. V dropped 0 bases and J dropped 5; count of bases not matched to a gene: 8. The CDR3 runs 17 residues. CDR3 DNA sequence: TGCGCCAGCAGCCAAGATAAGATAGCGGGGGGGCCGGAGACCCAGTACTTC. Protein: CASSQDKIAGGPETQYF.

V usage is TRBV6-6 and J usage is TRBJ1-3; D perhaps matches TRBD1 (6 bases). Germline lookup yields CDR1 MNHNY and CDR2 SVGAGI (reference sequence). Trimming removed 3 bases at V and 4 bases at J, with 16 bases between. This CDR3 has 16 amino acids. CDR3 sequence: CASSYGGGAVGNTIYF. CDR3 DNA sequence: TGTGCCAGCAGTTATGGTGGGGGCGCGGTGGGAAACACCATATATTTT.

The rearrangement links TRBV4-1 to TRBJ1-6, with 8 bases lining up with TRBD1. The CDR3 is 18 amino acids. Germline trimming cut 1 base from V and 5 bases from J; bases unmatched to any gene: 10. Germline values: CDR1 MGHRA, CDR2 YSYEKL. The CDR3 nucleotides are TGCGCCAGCAGCCAAGCAACTCCAGGGGGCCTCGATAATTCACCCCTCCACTTT. Translated, it gives CASSQATPGGLDNSPLHF.

V and J are TRBV7-9 and TRBJ2-7; 8 positions agree with TRBD1. Germline V gene sequence: CDR1 SEHNR, CDR2 FQNEAQ (reference sequence). This CDR3 has 15 residues. V was pared by 4 bases and J by 3 bases, with 8 bases of the junction left unmatched. The CDR3 here is CASSSDRESLYEQYF. CDR3 in DNA: TGTGCCAGCAGCTCGGACAGGGAGTCTCTCTACGAGCAGTACTTC.

The rearrangement joins TRBV7-2 to TRBJ1-2; TRBD1 aligns across 7 bases. Germline CDR1 is SGHTA and CDR2 is FQGNSA. V shed 1 base, J shed 3 bases, and the junction held 2 bases outside the gene matches. This CDR3 contains 14 residues. The CDR3: CASSLETGHYGYTF. DNA for the CDR3: TGTGCCAGCAGCTTAGAGACAGGGCACTATGGCTACACCTTC.

The V and J genes are TRBV18 and TRBJ2-7; no clear D gene. The CDR3 is 16 residues long. Germline CDR1 KGHSH, CDR2 LQKENI. V dropped 3 bases and J dropped 0 bases, with 15 bases sitting between them. The CDR3 DNA reads as TGTGCCAGCTCACCCGTGGTGAGGAGTAGCTCCTACGAGCAGTACTTC. Amino acid sequence: CASSPVVRSSSYEQYF.

V gene TRBV27 combines with J gene TRBJ1-2; TRBD1 might be the D (5 bases). Germline-derived CDR1 and CDR2 are MNHEY and SMNVEV (reference sequence). CDR3 length: 15 residues. Trimming took 5 bases from V and 0 from J, leaving 13 bases between them. Here the CDR3 reads CASSVAGGSNYGYTF. The CDR3 DNA reads as TGTGCCAGCAGTGTGGCGGGGGGGTCTAACTATGGCTACACCTTC.

The CDR3 DNA follows: TGTGCCAGCAGCGGATCCGGGGAAGCGGGGAGGAGGAGGACGCAGTATTTT. It specifies CASSGSGEAGRRRTQYF. The chain recombines TRBV28 with TRBJ2-3; 7 bases fit TRBD2. Germline V gives CDR1 MDHEN, CDR2 SYDVKM. With 6 bases clipped from V and 9 bases from J, the junction kept 21 bases outside the gene matches. The CDR3 is 17 residues long.

The gene calls are TRBV4-2 and TRBJ2-7; TRBD2 might be the D (5 bases). The CDR3 extends over 15 amino acids. CDR1 is LGHNA, CDR2 YNFKEQ, per germline. Trimming took off 2 bases at V and 2 bases at J, with 13 bases between the two ends. CDR3 DNA: TGTGCCAGCAGCCAACCCGCCGGAGGAGCCTACGAGCAGTACTTC. Its translation: CASSQPAGGAYEQYF.